Listed below are T cell receptor beta chains from one sample, sequenced in a study of cytomegalovirus exposure and HLA in healthy donors. The assay was immunoSEQ multiplex PCR, and TCRdb's table has in-frame clones only and misses some. The repertoire holds some 130,000 clones, with about four fifths as singletons. Sequencing used PBMCs. The origin of the receptors is a male donor in good health and CMV-seronegative. Both conserved end residues are part of each CDR3. The order of the fields is V gene, D gene, clone size, J gene, CDR3 DNA, CDR3 protein. D genes are given only for firm matches. The size field is filled for only some rows; it gives once, few, many or a size class.

v_gene: TRBV5-1; d_gene: -; abundance: -; j_gene: TRBJ2-5; CDR3nt: TGCGCCAGCAGCTTGGTTGGGGCTTTCACAGAGACCCAGTACTTC; CDR3aa: CASSLVGAFTETQYF
v_gene: TRBV6-1; d_gene: TRBD1; abundance: -; j_gene: TRBJ1-6; CDR3nt: TGTGCCAGCAGTGAAAACAGGGGCTGGTCACCCCTCCACTTT; CDR3aa: CASSENRGWSPLHF
v_gene: TRBV30; d_gene: TRBD2; abundance: -; j_gene: TRBJ2-5; CDR3nt: TGTGCCTGGAGTCCCTTAGAGCGGGGGAGTAGGGAGACCCAGTACTTC; CDR3aa: CAWSPLERGSRETQYF
v_gene: TRBV5-5; d_gene: TRBD2; abundance: -; j_gene: TRBJ2-7; CDR3nt: TGTGCCAGCAGCTTTACCCCGGGCGGGGGTCGTCCCTACGAGCAGTACTTC; CDR3aa: CASSFTPGGGRPYEQYF
v_gene: TRBV7-2; d_gene: TRBD1; abundance: once; j_gene: TRBJ2-3; CDR3nt: TGTGCCAGCAGCCCACCGGGACCAGGGGGAGCAGATACGCAGTATTTT; CDR3aa: CASSPPGPGGADTQYF
v_gene: TRBV27; d_gene: TRBD2; abundance: -; j_gene: TRBJ2-3; CDR3nt: TGTGCCAGCAGTTTAGGCGGGGGGGCAGATACGCAGTATTTT; CDR3aa: CASSLGGGADTQYF
v_gene: TRBV6-1; d_gene: TRBD1; abundance: -; j_gene: TRBJ1-2; CDR3nt: TGTGCCAGCAGTACAACGGGACAGGGGGAAGTTGGCTACACCTTC; CDR3aa: CASSTTGQGEVGYTF
v_gene: TRBV2; d_gene: -; abundance: -; j_gene: TRBJ2-1; CDR3nt: TGTGCCAGCACGGGGGACAGAACCTACAATGAGCAGTTCTTC; CDR3aa: CASTGDRTYNEQFF
v_gene: TRBV6-1; d_gene: -; abundance: few; j_gene: TRBJ2-3; CDR3nt: TGTGCCAGCAGTGAACCAAGCACAGATACGCAGTATTTT; CDR3aa: CASSEPSTDTQYF
v_gene: TRBV4-1; d_gene: -; abundance: -; j_gene: TRBJ1-1; CDR3nt: TGCGCCAGCAGCCAAGGACAGGAAGGAGCTTTCTTT; CDR3aa: CASSQGQEGAFF
v_gene: TRBV27; d_gene: -; abundance: -; j_gene: TRBJ2-4; CDR3nt: TGTGCCAGCAGTTCCCCCGAACGGGGAAACATTCAGTACTTC; CDR3aa: CASSSPERGNIQYF
v_gene: TRBV5-4; d_gene: TRBD1; abundance: -; j_gene: TRBJ2-5; CDR3nt: TGTGCCAGCAGCTTGAGGACAGGGACCCAAGAGACCCAGTACTTC; CDR3aa: CASSLRTGTQETQYF
v_gene: TRBV10-3; d_gene: TRBD2; abundance: -; j_gene: TRBJ2-3; CDR3nt: TGTGCCATCAGTGAGCCCCTGGGACTACAGGTCACAGATACGCAGTATTTT; CDR3aa: CAISEPLGLQVTDTQYF